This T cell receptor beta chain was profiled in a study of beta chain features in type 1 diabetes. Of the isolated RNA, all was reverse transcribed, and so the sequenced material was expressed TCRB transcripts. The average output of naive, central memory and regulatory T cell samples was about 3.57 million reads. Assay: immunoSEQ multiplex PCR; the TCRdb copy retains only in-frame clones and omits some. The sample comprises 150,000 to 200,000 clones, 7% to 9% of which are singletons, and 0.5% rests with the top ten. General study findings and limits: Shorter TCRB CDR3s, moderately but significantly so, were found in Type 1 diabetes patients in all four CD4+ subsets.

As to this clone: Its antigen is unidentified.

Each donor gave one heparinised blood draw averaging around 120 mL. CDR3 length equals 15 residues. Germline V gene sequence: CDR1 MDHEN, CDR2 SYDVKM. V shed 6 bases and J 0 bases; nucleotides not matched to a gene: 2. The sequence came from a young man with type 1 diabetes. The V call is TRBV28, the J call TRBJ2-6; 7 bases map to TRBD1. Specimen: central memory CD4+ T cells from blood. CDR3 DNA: TGTGCCAGCAGCCGGGACAGCTCTGGGGCCAACGTCCTGACTTTC. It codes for CASSRDSSGANVLTF.